This T cell receptor beta chain was profiled in a study of CD8+ T cells in alopecia areata (dated by TCRdb to the late 2010s). A note on the overall study: The study used high-throughput TCRbeta sequencing to examine T cell clonal expansion in alopecia areata, in both the C3H/HeJ mouse model and human patients. Human TCRbeta sequencing covered scalp tissue and sorted CD4+ and CD8+ peripheral blood T cells from patchy and totalis/universalis alopecia areata patients and healthy controls. Clonality in the scalp was compared among normal scalp (n=4), patchy alopecia areata scalp (n=8), and alopecia totalis/universalis scalp (n=8). RNA came from the PAXgene miRNA kit for fixed scalp, the miRNeasy kit for PBMCs, and the RNeasy kit for mouse skin. immunoSEQ multiplex PCR using 35 Vbeta forward primers and 13 Jbeta reverse primers was used to amplify TCRbeta CDR3 regions. General conclusions and limits of the study: Compared with normal scalp, lesional scalp, particularly in alopecia totalis/universalis, had higher clonality and more expanded CD8+ clones, which suggests antigenic drive. Resident alphabeta T cells in normal human skin are also sequenced, complicating scalp TCR repertoire analysis, unlike mouse skin dominated by gammadelta T cells. Compared with mice, TCR sequences shared between patients were less clear, possibly partly because of HLA diversity across the patient population.

Libraries were built with the immunoSEQ multiplex PCR assay. For TCR sequencing, RNA was extracted from every sample and reverse transcribed into cDNA to serve as template. First-strand cDNA was synthesized with SuperScript III using a 2:1 mix of oligo-dT and random hexamers. A synthetic immune receptor repertoire was used to gauge amplification bias, and whatever bias remained was removed computationally. From the authors' description of their analysis: Raw reads were preprocessed for error removal, and CDR3 was defined according to IMGT conventions as running from the conserved cysteine to phenylalanine. To get clonality, Shannon entropy was normalized by log2 of the number of productive unique TCRs and the result was subtracted from 1. Whether each scalp clone was CD4 or CD8 was inferred by checking scalp TCRbeta sequences against the CD4 and CD8 repertoires from sorted blood. TCRdb holds this immuneACCESS table with in-frame rearrangements only. Some clones are missing; in checked studies, unresolved V genes explain under half, and the rest has no known cause. V and J calls and clone size are those listed in that table; D and trimming were worked out from the DNA. The sample table contains about 200,000 clones; only one count was recorded for roughly three fifths of them. Of the sample, around 5% is held by the ten largest clones.

Taken from the germline V gene, the CDR1 and CDR2 loops are SNHLY and FYNNEI. V loses 8 bases of germline sequence and J loses 6 bases, and the interval between the two ends is 14 bases. The CDR3 runs 12 residues from the cysteine to the phenylalanine. The kept DNA is CDR3 alone, 36 bases in frame from the first base. On this clone: What this receptor recognizes is not known. No much larger clonotype is one base removed from it; base qualities were not supplied.

PBMCs were separated by density centrifugation and stained for CD3, CD4 and CD8, after which CD4+ and CD8+ T cells were sorted on a FACSAria. Scalp biopsies and blood samples were obtained from unaffected controls. The sequence derives from a human donor in good health. Sequenced: CD8+ T cells sorted from blood. The chain is encoded by TRBV2 joined to TRBJ2-7; the D gene is perhaps TRBD2, on 7 matching bases. The DNA sequence follows: TGTGCCAGCGTGGGGGCGGGGGCCGAGCAGTACTTC. This gives the protein CASVGAGAEQYF.